This TCR beta chain was captured by sequencing in a study of human T cells and chemical hapten exposure. Germline V gene sequence: CDR1 LGHNA, CDR2 YSLEER. This CDR3 is 16 amino acids long. Trimming left V 0 bases short and J 5 bases short, with 13 bases between. TCRdb reanalysed the RACE reads using MiXCR and keeps one entry per CDR3 protein. The data hold around 31,000 distinct CDR3 sequences, with around 7.4% observed a single time. Stated time point: healthy volunteer bleed at 2 weeks. Blood, whole and unfractionated, served as the source for total RNA extraction. A remark on this clonotype: Its antigen is not known.

General study points: DPC sensitization did not alter TCRs above 1 in 1000 frequency.

This sequence originates from a human donor in good health. Some clones in this sample may be carry-over from other donors' samples. Sequences were obtained from whole blood. The chain links TRBV4-3 to TRBJ1-4; D not resolved. CDR3 coding DNA: TGCGCCAGCAGCCAAGAGATGTCCGGGGTGAATGAAAAACTGTTTTTT. Its protein is CASSQEMSGVNEKLFF.